This entry concerns a single T cell receptor (beta chain). These data originate in a study of regulatory T cells in long-lasting Graves disease. Germline V gene data show CDR1 as SEHNR and CDR2 as FQNEAQ (reference sequence). V was clipped by 5 bases and J by 1 base, with 16 bases between them. The CDR3 is made up of 16 amino acids. Building of the TCR beta libraries involved iRepertoire HTBI primers and Arm-PCR of CDR3 regions. TCRdb ran MiXCR on the multiplex PCR reads and lists one entry per CDR3 protein. The sample records 400,000 to 500,000 distinct CDR3 sequences, 15% being singletons. As to time point: newly diagnosed GD, antithyroid drugs for less than 3 months. Researchers made the TCR library from RNA that was extracted from PBMCs. These data were also reused for a study on T cells in Graves' hyperthyroidism and ophthalmopathy. That source adds: Researchers barred patients who had uncontrolled infection, other autoimmune disease, pregnancy or lactation.

The sample was peripheral blood mononuclear cells (PBMCs), taken at new diagnosis, from a patient treated with antithyroid drugs. The TCR originated in a woman in her 40s with Graves disease. The chain links TRBV7-9 to TRBJ2-3; D gene uncertain. CDR3 loop: CASSVGGHAGTDTQYF. CDR3 in DNA: TGTGCCAGCAGCGTAGGTGGGCATGCGGGCACAGATACGCAGTATTTT.